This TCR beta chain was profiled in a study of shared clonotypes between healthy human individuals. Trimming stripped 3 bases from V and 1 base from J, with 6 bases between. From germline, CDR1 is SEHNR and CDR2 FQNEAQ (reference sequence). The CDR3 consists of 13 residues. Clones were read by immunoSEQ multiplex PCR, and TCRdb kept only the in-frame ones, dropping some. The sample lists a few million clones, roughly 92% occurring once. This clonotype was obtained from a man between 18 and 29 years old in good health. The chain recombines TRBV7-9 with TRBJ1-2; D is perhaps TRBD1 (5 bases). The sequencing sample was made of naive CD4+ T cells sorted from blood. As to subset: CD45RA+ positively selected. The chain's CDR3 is CASSFDSNYGYTF. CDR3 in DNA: TGTGCCAGCAGCTTCGACAGTAACTATGGCTACACCTTC.